There are many counts of the clone carrying this TCR beta chain. Its specificity is not known. The germline gene is not matched at one end of the junction; a read error may be the cause. An equimolar mix of two oligonucleotides served as the beta constant-region primer for TRBC1 and TRBC2. A 12-nucleotide UMI and the SP2 primer were added to the cDNA 3' end by oligonucleotide ligation. Via MiXCR, TCRdb re-called the UMI-ligation and nested PCR reads, giving one row per CDR3 protein. The sample includes some 100,000 distinct CDR3 sequences, 5.5% to 8.5% of them seen just once. The data were obtained in a study of naive and memory T cell subsets. General study points: Naive and memory subsets had different power law exponents for TCR abundance. Activation and differentiation may alter RNA-based TCR counts. Clonotypes here are unpaired alpha or beta chain sequences.

This TCR derives from a human donor in good health. Sequencing was performed on central memory CD4+ T cells from blood.

The CDR3 spells CATRDSNSNQPQHF. The CDR3 nucleotides are TGTGCCACCAGAGATTCTAATAGCAATCAGCCCCAGCATTTT. The chain employs TRBV24-1 and TRBJ1-5; D is undetermined. This CDR3 region has 14 residues. CDR1 is KGHDR and CDR2 is SFDVKD in the germline V gene.